This T cell receptor beta chain emerged from a study of response to subunit inactivated influenza vaccine (dated by TCRdb to 2017 to 2018). Some background on the complete study: Deep quantitative T cell receptor repertoire profiling was used in the study to track responses to a trivalent subunit inactivated influenza vaccine. Summary of the overall study and its limitations: The authors proposed that each seasonal influenza vaccination may bring in only a limited number of new T cells.

The label giving this sample's time point can be read as: more than 35 days after influenza vaccine administration. Libraries came from RT-PCR. Sequencing took place on an Illumina HiSeq 2500. The public sequencing data were trimmed at Q25 with fastp and processed into clonotypes with MiXCR by TCRdb, which kept only in-frame beta chains. Each record represents a unique CDR3 protein, reported with the most common genes and DNA among its rows. The sample table shows around 150,000 distinct CDR3 sequences, and around 9.9% are seen once. The biggest ten clones account for over 10% of the sample. This clonotype has a count of ten or more. The clone's antigen remains unknown. No clone much larger than this one lies a single base away; base qualities are absent. The source of this sequence is a man in his forties or fifties who received an inactivated influenza vaccine. Donor details come from another sample of the same person, matched by shared clones. Material: non-naive T cells sorted from PBMCs, obtained roughly 47 days after vaccination. According to the study, the label for this sample's cell subset or site signals: memory T cell fraction.

DNA sequence: TGTGCCAGCAGTTTAATAGCCCCCCCAAAGGGATCCACCGGCAGCGATGAGCAGTTCTTC. The resulting protein is CASSLIAPPKGSTGSDEQFF. The chain is encoded by TRBV12-3 or TRBV12-4 joined to TRBJ2-1, with the D segment identity uncertain. The CDR3 contains 20 residues, cysteine and phenylalanine counted. Here the CDR3 DNA is all that survives: 60 bases in frame from base 1. V lost 2 bases and J lost 8 bases; the stretch between them is 31 bases long.